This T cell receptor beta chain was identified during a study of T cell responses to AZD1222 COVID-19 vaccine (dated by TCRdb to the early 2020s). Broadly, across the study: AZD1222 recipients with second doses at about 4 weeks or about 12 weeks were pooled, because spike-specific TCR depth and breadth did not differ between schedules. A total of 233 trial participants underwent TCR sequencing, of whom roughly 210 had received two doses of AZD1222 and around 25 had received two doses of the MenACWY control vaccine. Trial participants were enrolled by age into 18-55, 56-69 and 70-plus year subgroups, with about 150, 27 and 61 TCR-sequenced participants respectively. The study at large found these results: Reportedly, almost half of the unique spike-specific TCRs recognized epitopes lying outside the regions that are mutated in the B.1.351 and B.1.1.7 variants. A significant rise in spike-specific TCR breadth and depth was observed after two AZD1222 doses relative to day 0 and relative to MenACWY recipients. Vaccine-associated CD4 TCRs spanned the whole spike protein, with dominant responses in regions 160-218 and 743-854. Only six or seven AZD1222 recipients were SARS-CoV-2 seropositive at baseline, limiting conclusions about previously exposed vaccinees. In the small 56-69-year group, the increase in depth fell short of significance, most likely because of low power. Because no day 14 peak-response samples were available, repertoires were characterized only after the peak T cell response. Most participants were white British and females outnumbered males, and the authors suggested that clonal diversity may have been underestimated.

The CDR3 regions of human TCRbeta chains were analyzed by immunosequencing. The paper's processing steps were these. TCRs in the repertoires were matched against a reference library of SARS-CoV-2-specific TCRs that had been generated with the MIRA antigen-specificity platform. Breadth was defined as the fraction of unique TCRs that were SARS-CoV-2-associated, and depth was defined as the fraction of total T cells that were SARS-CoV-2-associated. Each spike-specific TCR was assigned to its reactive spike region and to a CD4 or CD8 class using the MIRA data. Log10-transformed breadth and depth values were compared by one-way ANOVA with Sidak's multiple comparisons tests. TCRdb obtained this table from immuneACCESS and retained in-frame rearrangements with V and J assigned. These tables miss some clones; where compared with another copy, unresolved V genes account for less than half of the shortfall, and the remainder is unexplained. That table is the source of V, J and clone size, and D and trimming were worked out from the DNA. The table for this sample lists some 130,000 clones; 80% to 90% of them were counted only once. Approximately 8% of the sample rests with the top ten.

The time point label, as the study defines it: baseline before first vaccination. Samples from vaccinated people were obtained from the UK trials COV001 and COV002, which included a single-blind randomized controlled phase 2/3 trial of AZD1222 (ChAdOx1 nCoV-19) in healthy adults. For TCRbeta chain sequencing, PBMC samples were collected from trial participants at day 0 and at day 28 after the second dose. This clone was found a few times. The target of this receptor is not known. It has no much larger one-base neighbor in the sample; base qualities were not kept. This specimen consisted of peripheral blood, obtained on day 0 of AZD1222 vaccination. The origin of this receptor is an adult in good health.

In nucleotides, the sequence is TGTGCCAGCAGCTTAACGGGTGACAGGGGTGGCGAGCAGTACTTC. It encodes CASSLTGDRGGEQYF. The chain is encoded by TRBV7-6 joined to TRBJ2-7; 8 of the junction bases match TRBD1. According to the germline V gene, CDR1 reads SGHVS and CDR2 reads FNYEAQ. The V end gives up 2 bases and the J end 6 bases, leaving 9 bases in the junction not matched to a gene. The CDR3 starts with the cysteine, ends with the phenylalanine, and has 15 residues. Only CDR3 DNA is held: 45 bases, read in frame from base 1.